Listed below are T cell receptor beta chains from one sample, sequenced in a study of cytomegalovirus exposure and HLA in healthy donors. Data came from immunoSEQ multiplex PCR; TCRdb stores just in-frame clones and leaves some out. This sample has about 240,000 clones, with approximately 84% found just once. Sequencing used PBMCs. Every receptor here comes from a woman aged 30 to 39 in good health and CMV-seropositive. CDR3s include the opening cysteine and the closing phenylalanine or tryptophan. The D gene is left open where the match is weak.

d_call cdr3_length j_call v_call cdr3_nt cdr3_aa
TRBD1 15 TRBJ2-7 TRBV5-1 TGCGCCAGCAGCTACGGGACAGGGAGCTCCTACGAGCAGTACTTC CASSYGTGSSYEQYF
TRBD1 13 TRBJ2-1 TRBV5-4 TGTGCCAGCAGCTTGGGGCAGGGGGATGAGCAGTTCTTC CASSLGQGDEQFF
TRBD2 16 TRBJ2-5 TRBV15 TGTGCCACCAGCAGAGGTGGAACCCCGGGAGGCGAGACCCAGTACTTC CATSRGGTPGGETQYF
- 15 TRBJ2-6 TRBV7-6 TGTGCCAGCAGCTTAGCCCGGGTTGGGGCCAACGTCCTGACTTTC CASSLARVGANVLTF
TRBD2 15 TRBJ2-3 TRBV27 TGTGCCAGCAGTCCGCTAGCGGGCGGCACAGATACGCAGTATTTT CASSPLAGGTDTQYF
- 14 TRBJ1-1 TRBV4-1 TGCGCCAGCAGCCAAGATAGGGGCTGGGGGCAAGCTTTCTTT CASSQDRGWGQAFF
- 14 TRBJ1-3 TRBV6-6 TGTGCCAGCAGCCACGAGAGGGCTGGAAACACCATATATTTT CASSHERAGNTIYF
- 13 TRBJ1-1 TRBV19 TGTGCCAGCAGGCGAGCTCCTAACACTGAAGCTTTCTTT CASRRAPNTEAFF
TRBD1 14 TRBJ2-2 TRBV7-9 TGTGCCGGCAGGGACAGGGTGAAGACCGGGGAGCTGTTTTTT CAGRDRVKTGELFF
- 13 TRBJ2-1 TRBV25-1 TGTGCCAGCAGCTTAGGGAGGTACAATGAGCAGTTCTTC CASSLGRYNEQFF
- 15 TRBJ2-3 TRBV2 TGTGCCAGCAGGCTAGATTACAGGGAGTCAGATACGCAGTATTTT CASRLDYRESDTQYF
TRBD1 14 TRBJ1-2 TRBV5-1 TGCGCCAGCAGCGGTCAGGGGGCTTACCAGGGCTACACCTTC CASSGQGAYQGYTF
- 15 TRBJ2-7 TRBV7-9 TGTGCCAGCAGCCCGCCCGTTCAGGTCCCCTACGAGCAGTACTTC CASSPPVQVPYEQYF
TRBD1 15 TRBJ2-2 TRBV7-8 TGTGCCAGCAGCCGGACAGGGGGTAACACCGGGGAGCTGTTTTTT CASSRTGGNTGELFF
TRBD2 19 TRBJ2-1 TRBV5-1 TGCGCCAGCAGCATAATACCGGGACTAGCGGGAGAGAGGGGCAATGAGCAGTTCTTC CASSIIPGLAGERGNEQFF
TRBD2 17 TRBJ2-2 TRBV28 TGTGCCAGCGAGGGGACTAGCGGAAGGGGCGACACCGGGGAGCTGTTTTTT CASEGTSGRGDTGELFF
- 16 TRBJ2-1 TRBV5-1 TGCGCCAGCAGCGTGGAACCAGGTAGCTCCTACAATGAGCAGTTCTTC CASSVEPGSSYNEQFF
TRBD1 15 TRBJ1-5 TRBV19 TGTGCCAGTAGTATACAGGGGGCGGGCAATCAGCCCCAGCATTTT CASSIQGAGNQPQHF
TRBD2 15 TRBJ2-7 TRBV6-1 TGTGCCAGCACCCTACTAGCGGGAGAATACTCCGAGCAGTACTTC CASTLLAGEYSEQYF
TRBD2 16 TRBJ2-3 TRBV6-5 TGTGCCAGCAGTTACTCGGAGCGGGAAATGTCAGATACGCAGTATTTT CASSYSEREMSDTQYF
- 16 TRBJ2-3 TRBV9 TGTGCCAGCAGCGCAAATCTTGTGGAGGACACAGATACGCAGTATTTT CASSANLVEDTDTQYF
TRBD1 18 TRBJ1-4 TRBV30 TGTGCCTGGATAAGTGTGACAGGGATGCTTGCAACTAATGAAAAACTGTTTTTT CAWISVTGMLATNEKLFF
- 16 TRBJ2-2 TRBV11-2 TGTGCCAGCAGCTCAACTAGCCCAACGAACACCGGGGAGCTGTTTTTT CASSSTSPTNTGELFF
TRBD1 14 TRBJ1-3 TRBV7-2 TGTGCCAGCAGCCGACAGGGGGACGGAAACACCATATATTTT CASSRQGDGNTIYF
- 13 TRBJ2-7 TRBV2 TGTGCCAGCAGTTCGGGGTGGTCGCTCGAGCAGTACTTC CASSSGWSLEQYF
- 16 TRBJ1-5 TRBV7-8 TGTGCCAGCAGCCTCCAGGGGACCGCAGGCAATCAGCCCCAGCATTTT CASSLQGTAGNQPQHF
- 14 TRBJ1-5 TRBV2 TGTGCCAGCACCCTTCGGCCCGGAGGTCAGCCCCAGCATTTT CASTLRPGGQPQHF